Below, one TCR beta chain is given with its context. Antigen unknown. A second roughly 6 to 11 cycle PCR used barcoded and J-beta primers. TCRdb itself ran the 5' RACE reads through MiXCR, one entry per CDR3 protein. The table records a few hundred thousand distinct CDR3 sequences, 27% of them present only once. This entry is derived from a study of blood T cells in healthy people across ages. General study results and limits: Both higher diversity and more naive CD4+ cells marked long-lived donors when set against aged donors.

This CDR3 region has 16 residues. CDR1 is SGHTA, CDR2 FQGNSA, per germline. The V and J ends lost 2 bases and 7 bases, in that order; junction bases with no gene match: 13. The chain recombines TRBV7-2 with TRBJ1-2; TRBD1 matches at 7 bases. Material for sequencing was blood. The clonotype comes from a woman aged 65 to 85 in good health. The DNA of the CDR3 is TGTGCCAGCAGCTTAAATTCCAGGACAGGCGGCCGTGGCTACACCTTC. Translated: CASSLNSRTGGRGYTF.